This entry lists 30 T cell receptor beta chains sequenced from one sample in a study of CD8+CD57+ T cells in acquired aplastic anemia. The sequenced patients had an expansion of CD8+CD57+ cells seen by flow cytometry. Investigators profiled TCR beta VDJ and CDR3 from genomic DNA template. From the reads, TCRdb called clonotypes with MiXCR, one entry per CDR3 protein. Of some 150,000 distinct CDR3 sequences in the sample, 40% to 65% were seen once. Sequencing used sorted CD4+, CD8+, or CD8+CD57+ T cells (not recorded which) from PBMCs. These receptors came from a human donor with aplastic anemia.

The chain joins TRBV19 to TRBJ2-5; D possibly corresponds to TRBD2 (5 bases). The germline V gene has CDR1 LNHDA and CDR2 SQIVND (reference sequence). This CDR3 has 11 residues. V was clipped by 9 bases and J by 5 bases, with 10 bases between them. CDR3 nucleotides: TGTGCCAGCAAATCGGGGGAGACCCAGTACTTC. Translated, it gives CASKSGETQYF.

The chain employs TRBV2 and TRBJ1-2, with 7 bases lining up with TRBD1. J was trimmed by 0 bases and V by 6 bases; bases with no gene match: 10. Germline loops: CDR1 SNHLY, CDR2 FYNNEI. The CDR3 sequence is 16 residues long. DNA of the CDR3: TGTGCCAGCAGGACCGGGACAGAAATCCCTAACTATGGCTACACCTTC. Its protein product is CASRTGTEIPNYGYTF.

This chain's CDR3 is CASSFGETDGYTF. The DNA for the CDR3 is TGTGCCAGCAGTTTCGGGGAGACCGATGGCTACACCTTC. The chain carries TRBV6-2 or TRBV6-3 and TRBJ1-2, with D unresolved. This CDR3 has 13 residues. Trimming took off 4 bases at V and 6 bases at J, with 12 bases between the two ends. CDR1 and CDR2 from the germline V gene are MNHEY and SVGEGT.

With respect to this clonotype: An end of the junction does not agree with germline; a read error may underlie this. The chain uses TRBV12-3 or TRBV12-4 and TRBJ1-4, with no clear D. The CDR3 covers 11 residues. Here the CDR3 reads CASIKHEELFF. The CDR3 nucleotides read TGTGCCAGCATTAAACATGAAGAACTGTTTTTT.

The chain links TRBV27 to TRBJ2-1; a possible D gene is TRBD2 (5 bases). CDR1 is MNHEY and CDR2 is SMNVEV in the germline V gene (reference sequence). V lost 0 bases and J lost 8, with 14 bases in between. This CDR3 has 15 residues. This CDR3 reads CASSLSRGLLDEQFF. The CDR3, as DNA: TGTGCCAGCAGTTTATCGAGAGGGTTGTTGGATGAGCAGTTCTTC.

This clonotype occurred many times. The chain links TRBV9 to TRBJ1-2; unclear D gene. The CDR3 sequence is 16 residues long. From germline, CDR1 is SGDLS and CDR2 YYNGEE. V lost 0 bases and J 4 bases, leaving 16 bases between the germline ends. The CDR3 region has the DNA TGTGCCAGCAGCGTAGCTCGGGATACAGTACCCTATGGCTACACCTTC. Its translation: CASSVARDTVPYGYTF.

This rearrangement joins TRBV6-2 or TRBV6-3 to TRBJ1-1; D is uncertain. The CDR3 runs to 16 residues. Germline CDR1 and CDR2: MNHEY and SVGEGT. The germline V and J ends were trimmed by 0 bases and 0 bases, with 11 bases remaining between them. This CDR3 is CASSYSPGRVNTEAFF. CDR3 coding DNA: TGTGCCAGCAGTTACTCCCCCGGACGGGTGAACACTGAAGCTTTCTTT.

Comments on this clonotype: A much larger clone sits a single nucleotide away, making a read error possible. V gene TRBV11-1 combines with J gene TRBJ2-2; D remains ambiguous. Trimming removed 5 bases from V and 0 bases from J, with 16 bases in between. Germline lookup yields CDR1 SGHAT and CDR2 FQDESV (reference sequence). The CDR3 is made up of 17 amino acids. CDR3 sequence reads: CASSPVRWIANTGELFF. The CDR3 DNA follows: TGTGCCAGCAGCCCCGTGAGGTGGATTGCGAACACCGGGGAGCTGTTTTTT.

The chain uses TRBV29-1 and TRBJ1-2; TRBD1 agrees at 7 bases. V trimming: 8 bases; J trimming: 5 bases; junction bases outside the gene matches: 8. The CDR3 is made up of 12 amino acids. Germline-derived CDR1 and CDR2 are SQVTM and ANQGSEA. In DNA, the CDR3 is TGCAGCTCGAACAGGGGAGAGTATGGCTACACCTTC. It specifies CSSNRGEYGYTF.

V is TRBV7-6 and J is TRBJ2-2, with D unclear. This CDR3 comprises 12 residues. Trimming stripped 1 base from V and 8 bases from J, with 5 bases between. Germline V gene lookup returns CDR1 SGHVS and CDR2 FNYEAQ. The CDR3 region is CASSLEVGELFF. In nucleotides, the CDR3 is TGTGCCAGCAGCTTAGAGGTAGGGGAGCTGTTTTTT.

This clonotype came up a few times. One end of the junction is discordant with germline, which a read error may explain. The V gene is TRBV6-4, the J gene TRBJ2-7; no definite D call. Per germline, CDR1 MRHNA and CDR2 SNTAGT. The CDR3 contains 14 residues. CDR3 DNA: TGTGCCAGCAGTTACTCGGCGAGCTCCTACGAGCAGTACTTC. Protein: CASSYSASSYEQYF.

This clonotype was counted once. The chain employs TRBV19 and TRBJ1-1; D perhaps matches TRBD1 (5 bases). The CDR3 is made up of 14 amino acids. V was clipped by 4 bases and J by 0 bases, with 9 bases between them. Germline V gene sequence: CDR1 LNHDA, CDR2 SQIVND (reference sequence). As DNA, the CDR3 is TGTGCCAGTAGTACTCGACAGTTGAACACTGAAGCTTTCTTT. Translated: CASSTRQLNTEAFF.

The genes are TRBV15 and TRBJ2-1, with TRBD1 matching 7 bases. This CDR3 is built from 15 residues. V lost 3 bases and J lost 5; bases outside the gene matches: 7. CDR1 is LNHNV and CDR2 is YYDKDF in the germline V gene (reference sequence). This CDR3 reads CATSSYRGSHNEQFF. CDR3 in DNA: TGTGCCACCAGCAGTTACAGGGGAAGCCACAATGAGCAGTTCTTC.

This clonotype was seen a few times. This may stem from a read error, because a much larger clone lies one nucleotide away. The V gene is TRBV20-1, the J gene TRBJ1-4, with no clear D. CDR3 size: 16 residues. V lost 0 bases, J lost 0 bases, and 11 bases lay in between. Germline V gene data show CDR1 as DFQATT and CDR2 as SNEGSKA (reference sequence). The CDR3 DNA follows: TGCAGTGCTAGAGAAGAGAGGAGCTCAACTAATGAAAAACTGTTTTTT. This encodes CSAREERSSTNEKLFF.

Regarding this clonotype: Mismatch with germline at one junction end may stem from a read error. This sequence joins TRBV27 and TRBJ2-5; D perhaps matches TRBD1 (6 bases). Germline lookup yields CDR1 MNHEY and CDR2 SMNVEV (reference sequence). The CDR3 is 15 amino acids. The CDR3, as DNA: TGTGCCATCAGTTTATGGGCAGGGGAGCAAGAGACCCAGTACTTC. Translated, it gives CAISLWAGEQETQYF.

V gene TRBV29-1 combines with J gene TRBJ2-6; 9 nucleotides line up with TRBD1. The CDR3 runs 16 residues. The V gene's germline CDR1 is SQVTM and CDR2 ANQGSEA. Trimming removed 4 bases from V and 2 bases from J; junction bases left unmatched: 6. The CDR3 region has the DNA TGCAGCGTTGTGGGACAGGGCTCAACTGGGGCCAACGTCCTGACTTTC. This codes for CSVVGQGSTGANVLTF.

The chain employs TRBV25-1 and TRBJ2-7; no definite D call. CDR3 length equals 12 residues. Between the trimmed V and J ends, which lost 6 bases and 4 bases, there was a span of 10 bases. CDR1 is MGHDK and CDR2 is SYGVNS in the germline V gene. CDR3 coding DNA: TGTGCCAGCAGGGTCGGGTTTTACGAGCAGTACTTC. Its protein product is CASRVGFYEQYF.

This clonotype was counted once. The rearrangement uses TRBV10-3 and TRBJ2-2; 10 nucleotides match TRBD1. The CDR3 runs 14 residues. V shed 7 bases, J shed 5 bases, and the junction held 4 bases outside the gene matches. CDR1 is ENHRY and CDR2 is SYGVKD in the germline V gene. The CDR3 here is CAIMGQGLTGELFF. The DNA for the CDR3 is TGTGCCATCATGGGACAGGGGTTGACCGGGGAGCTGTTTTTT.

This clonotype was seen repeatedly, ten times or more. This chain connects TRBV9 to TRBJ1-4; TRBD1 matches at 11 bases. The V segment lost 0 bases and the J segment 7 bases; nucleotides outside the gene matches: 5. CDR3 length equals 16 residues. Germline assignment: CDR1 SGDLS and CDR2 YYNGEE. The DNA for the CDR3 is TGTGCCAGCAGCGTAGCGGTTGGGACAGGGGGTGAAAAACTGTTTTTT. This translates into CASSVAVGTGGEKLFF.

The CDR3 DNA reads TGTGCCAGCAGCGTAGGTGGGCCGAACACTGAAGCTTTCTTT. It specifies CASSVGGPNTEAFF. This rearrangement joins TRBV9 to TRBJ1-1; the D is unclear. This CDR3 has 14 amino acids. V was clipped by 0 bases and J by 1 base, with 7 bases between them. Germline V gene sequence: CDR1 SGDLS, CDR2 YYNGEE.

The chain uses TRBV20-1 and TRBJ2-2, with TRBD2 matching over 13 bases. Germline V gene data show CDR1 as DFQATT and CDR2 as SNEGSKA (reference sequence). V lost 4 bases, J lost 5 bases, and 4 bases stayed unmatched. This CDR3 is 15 amino acids long. CDR3 coding DNA: TGCAGTGCTAATAGACTAGCGGGAGGTACCGGGGAGCTGTTTTTT. This translates into CSANRLAGGTGELFF.

V usage is TRBV4-2 and J usage is TRBJ2-7; 10 bases are a match to TRBD2. With V trimmed by 0 bases and J by 5 bases, 1 base remained unmatched. The CDR3 is 14 amino acids. The germline V gene encodes CDR1 LGHNA and CDR2 YNFKEQ. The DNA for the CDR3 is TGTGCCAGCAGCCAAGAAGCGGGGGGGAACGAGCAGTACTTC. The encoded protein is CASSQEAGGNEQYF.

The chain recombines TRBV10-3 with TRBJ2-3; D unresolved. This CDR3 comprises 11 residues. The germline V gene has CDR1 ENHRY and CDR2 SYGVKD. Trimming took off 10 bases at V and 3 bases at J, with 8 bases between the two ends. The CDR3, as DNA: TGTGCCACCCACGGGACAGATACGCAGTATTTT. It specifies CATHGTDTQYF.

This clonotype was found many times. This chain joins TRBV7-9 and TRBJ1-1, with 7 nucleotides matching TRBD1. This CDR3 spans 14 amino acids. Trimming took 5 bases from V and 1 from J; bases not matched to a gene: 4. Germline-derived CDR1 and CDR2 are SEHNR and FQNEAQ (reference sequence). The CDR3 nucleotides are TGTGCCAGCAGCAACCGACAGGGGAACACTGAAGCTTTCTTT. This translates into CASSNRQGNTEAFF.

The chain recombines TRBV20-1 with TRBJ2-7; 12 nucleotides align to TRBD1. Germline V gene sequence: CDR1 DFQATT, CDR2 SNEGSKA (reference sequence). The CDR3 contains 14 residues. The CDR3 DNA follows: TGCAGCCCTCCGGGACAGGGGGCCCTCTACGAGCAGTACTTC. This sequence encodes CSPPGQGALYEQYF.

The chain employs TRBV6-1 and TRBJ1-2; TRBD1 agrees at 10 bases. The CDR3 is made up of 13 amino acids. The germline gives CDR1 MNHNS, CDR2 SASEGT. The ends lost 6 bases at V and 11 bases at J; junction bases unmatched: 9. The CDR3 loop is CASRAPGTGVYTF. In DNA, the CDR3 is TGTGCCAGCAGGGCGCCCGGGACAGGGGTTTACACCTTC.

The chain joins TRBV2 to TRBJ1-5; the match to TRBD1 covers 7 bases. Germline CDR1 SNHLY, CDR2 FYNNEI. The CDR3 spans 15 residues. V lost 3 bases, J lost 2 bases, and 4 bases stayed unmatched. CDR3 nucleotide sequence: TGTGCCAGCAGTGACCTAGGGGGCGGCAATCAGCCCCAGCATTTT. This encodes CASSDLGGGNQPQHF.

This chain uses TRBV6-2 or TRBV6-3 with TRBJ1-1, with 11 bases that match TRBD1. The J segment lost 7 bases and the V segment lost 6 bases, leaving 13 bases of the junction unmatched. This CDR3 has 16 amino acids. Germline CDR1 is MNHEY and CDR2 is SVGEGT. DNA of the CDR3: TGTGCCAGCAGCCTTGTGGTGGGACAGGGGGAGAGTGAAGCTTTCTTT. It encodes CASSLVVGQGESEAFF.

The chain couples TRBV20-1 to TRBJ2-5; 12 bases fit TRBD2. V dropped 4 bases and J dropped 5; count of bases not matched to a gene: 11. There are 16 residues in the CDR3. The germline gives CDR1 DFQATT, CDR2 SNEGSKA (reference sequence). In DNA form, the CDR3 reads TGCAGTGCTATGGTGACTAGCGGGGGACAGGCGGAGACCCAGTACTTC. Translating gives CSAMVTSGGQAETQYF.

The chain carries TRBV7-6 and TRBJ1-3; D is uncertain. Per germline, CDR1 SGHVS and CDR2 FNYEAQ. V lost 1 base to trimming and J lost 4 bases, with 2 bases between them. The CDR3 has 12 residues. The CDR3 DNA sequence: TGTGCCAGCAGCTTAGAGGGAAACACCATATATTTT. This translates into CASSLEGNTIYF.